This TCR beta chain is drawn from a study of regulatory T cells in long-lasting Graves disease. The time point denotes: newly diagnosed GD, antithyroid drugs for less than 3 months. PBMC-extracted RNA yielded the TCR library. CDR1 and CDR2 from the germline V gene are SGDLS and YYNGEE. V was pared by 0 bases and J by 5 bases, with 15 bases between. The CDR3 covers 16 residues. Researchers made TCR beta libraries by using iRepertoire HTBI primers and running Arm-PCR on CDR3 regions. TCRdb analysed the multiplex PCR reads with MiXCR anew, one entry per CDR3 protein. The sample records roughly 420,000 distinct CDR3 sequences, roughly 15% being singletons. The same data also contributed to another study, on T cells in Graves' hyperthyroidism and ophthalmopathy. From that study: First-round RT-PCR of the TCR CDR3 relied on the HTBI primer set.

This TCR came from a woman aged 30 to 39 with Graves disease. The rearrangement links TRBV9 to TRBJ2-1; a possible D gene is TRBD2 (6 bases). Here the sequenced sample was peripheral blood mononuclear cells (PBMCs), taken at new diagnosis, from a patient treated with antithyroid drugs. CDR3 nucleotides: TGTGCCAGCAGCGTAGATGACGGGAGTTATGACAATGAGCAGTTCTTC. Translation gives CASSVDDGSYDNEQFF.